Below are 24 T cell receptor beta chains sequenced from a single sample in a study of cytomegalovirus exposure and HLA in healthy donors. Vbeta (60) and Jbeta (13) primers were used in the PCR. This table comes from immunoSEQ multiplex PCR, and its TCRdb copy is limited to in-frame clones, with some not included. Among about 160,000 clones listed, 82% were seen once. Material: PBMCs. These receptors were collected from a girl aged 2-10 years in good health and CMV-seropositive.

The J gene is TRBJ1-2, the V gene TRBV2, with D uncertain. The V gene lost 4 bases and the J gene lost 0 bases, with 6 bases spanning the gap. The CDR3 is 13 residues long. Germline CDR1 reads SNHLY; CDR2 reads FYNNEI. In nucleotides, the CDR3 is TGTGCCAGCAGTGGGGGAGCTAACTATGGCTACACCTTC. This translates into CASSGGANYGYTF.

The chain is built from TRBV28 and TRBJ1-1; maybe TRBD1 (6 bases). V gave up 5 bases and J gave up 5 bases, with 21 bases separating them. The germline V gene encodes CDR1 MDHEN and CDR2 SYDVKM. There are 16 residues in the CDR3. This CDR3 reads CASSPLPGGGWTEAFF. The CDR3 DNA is TGTGCCAGCAGTCCGCTCCCGGGGGGGGGCTGGACTGAAGCTTTCTTT. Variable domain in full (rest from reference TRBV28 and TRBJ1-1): DVKVTQSSRYLVKRTGEKVFLECVQDMDHENMFWYRQDPGLGLRLIYFSYDVKMKEKGDIPEGYSVSREKKERFSLILESASTNQTSMYLCASSPLPGGGWTEAFFGQGTRLTVV.

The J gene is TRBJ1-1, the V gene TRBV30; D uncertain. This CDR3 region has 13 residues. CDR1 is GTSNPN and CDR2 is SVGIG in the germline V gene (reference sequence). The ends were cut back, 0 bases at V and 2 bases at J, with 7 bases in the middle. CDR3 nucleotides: TGTGCCTGGAGTGTCCGGGTAAACACTGAAGCTTTCTTT. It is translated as CAWSVRVNTEAFF. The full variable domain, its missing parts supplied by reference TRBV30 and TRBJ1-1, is SQTIHQWPATLVQPVGSPLSLECTVEGTSNPNLYWYRQAAGRGLQLLFYSVGIGQISSEVPQNLSASRPQDRQFILSSKKLLLSDSGFYLCAWSVRVNTEAFFGQGTRLTVV.

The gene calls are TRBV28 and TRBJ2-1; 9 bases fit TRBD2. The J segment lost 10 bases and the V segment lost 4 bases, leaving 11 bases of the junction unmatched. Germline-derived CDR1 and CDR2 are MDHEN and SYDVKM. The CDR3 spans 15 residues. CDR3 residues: CASSSLAGLPTEQFF. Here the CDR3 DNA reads TGTGCCAGCAGTTCCCTAGCGGGACTGCCGACGGAGCAGTTCTTC.

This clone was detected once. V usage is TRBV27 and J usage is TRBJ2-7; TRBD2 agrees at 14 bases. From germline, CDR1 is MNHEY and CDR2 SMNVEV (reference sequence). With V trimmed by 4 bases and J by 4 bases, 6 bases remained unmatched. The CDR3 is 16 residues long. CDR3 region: CASSSSGLAGEYEQYF. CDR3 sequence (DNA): TGTGCCAGCAGTTCCTCGGGACTAGCGGGAGAGTACGAGCAGTACTTC.

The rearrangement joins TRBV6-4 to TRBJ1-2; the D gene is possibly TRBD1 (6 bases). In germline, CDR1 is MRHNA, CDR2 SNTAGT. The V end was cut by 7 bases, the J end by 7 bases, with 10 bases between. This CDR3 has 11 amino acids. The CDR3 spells CASKGVAGYTF. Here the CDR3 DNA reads TGTGCCAGCAAGGGGGTGGCTGGCTACACCTTC.

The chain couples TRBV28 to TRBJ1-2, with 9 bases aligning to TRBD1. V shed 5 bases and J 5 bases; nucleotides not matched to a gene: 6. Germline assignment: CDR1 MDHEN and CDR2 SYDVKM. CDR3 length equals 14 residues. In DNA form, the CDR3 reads TGTGCCAGCAGTCTCGTAGGACAGGGGTATGGCTACACCTTC. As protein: CASSLVGQGYGYTF.

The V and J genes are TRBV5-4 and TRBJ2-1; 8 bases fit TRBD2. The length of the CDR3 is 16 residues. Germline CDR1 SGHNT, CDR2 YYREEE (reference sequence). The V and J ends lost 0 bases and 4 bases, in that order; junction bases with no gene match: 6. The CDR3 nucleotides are TGTGCCAGCAGCTTGGGTCGGGAGGGACGATACAATGAGCAGTTCTTC. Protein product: CASSLGREGRYNEQFF.

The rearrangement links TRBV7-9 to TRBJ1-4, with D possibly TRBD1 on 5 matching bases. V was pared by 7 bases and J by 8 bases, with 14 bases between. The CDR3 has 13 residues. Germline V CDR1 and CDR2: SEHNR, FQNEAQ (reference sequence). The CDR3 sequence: CASKETVGEKLFF. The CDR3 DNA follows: TGTGCCAGCAAGGAGACAGTCGGCGAAAAACTGTTTTTT.

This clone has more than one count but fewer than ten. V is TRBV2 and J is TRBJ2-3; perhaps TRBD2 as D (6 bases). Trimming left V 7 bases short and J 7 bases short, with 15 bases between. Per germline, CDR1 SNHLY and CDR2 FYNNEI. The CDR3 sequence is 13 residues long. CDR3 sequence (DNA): TGTGCCAGCACTCTTTCTAGCGATCATACGCAGTATTTT. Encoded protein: CASTLSSDHTQYF.

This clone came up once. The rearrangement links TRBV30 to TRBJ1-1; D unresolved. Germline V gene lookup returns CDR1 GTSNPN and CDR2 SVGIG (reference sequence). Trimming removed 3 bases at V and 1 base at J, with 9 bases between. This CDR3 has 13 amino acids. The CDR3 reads CAWRSHGNTEAFF. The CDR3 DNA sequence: TGTGCCTGGAGATCACATGGGAACACTGAAGCTTTCTTT.

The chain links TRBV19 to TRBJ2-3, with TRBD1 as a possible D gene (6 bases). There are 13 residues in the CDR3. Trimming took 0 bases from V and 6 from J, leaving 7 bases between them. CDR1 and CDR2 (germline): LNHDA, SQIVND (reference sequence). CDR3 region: CASSIDRGDTQYF. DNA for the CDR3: TGTGCCAGTAGTATAGATAGGGGGGATACGCAGTATTTT.

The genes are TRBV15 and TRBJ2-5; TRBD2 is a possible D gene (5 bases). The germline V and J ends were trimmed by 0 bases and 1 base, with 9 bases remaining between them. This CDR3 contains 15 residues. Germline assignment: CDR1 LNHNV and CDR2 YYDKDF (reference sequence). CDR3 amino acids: CATSRDLTIQETQYF. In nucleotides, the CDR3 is TGTGCCACCAGCAGAGATTTGACTATCCAAGAGACCCAGTACTTC.

CDR3 bases: TGTGCCTGGAGTGGTAGGAGAACTGGAAACACCATATATTTT. This gives the protein CAWSGRRTGNTIYF. The chain uses TRBV30 and TRBJ1-3; D ambiguous. Germline V CDR1 and CDR2: GTSNPN, SVGIG (reference sequence). V was cut by 1 base and J by 2 bases, with 9 bases left in between. The CDR3 has 14 amino acids. The full variable domain, with the rest looked up from reference TRBV30 and TRBJ1-3, is SQTIHQWPATLVQPVGSPLSLECTVEGTSNPNLYWYRQAAGRGLQLLFYSVGIGQISSEVPQNLSASRPQDRQFILSSKKLLLSDSGFYLCAWSGRRTGNTIYFGEGSWLTVV.

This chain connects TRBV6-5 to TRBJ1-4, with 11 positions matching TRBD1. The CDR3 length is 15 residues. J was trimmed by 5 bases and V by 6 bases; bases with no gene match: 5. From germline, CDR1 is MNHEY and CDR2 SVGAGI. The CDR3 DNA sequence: TGTGCCAGCAGCGGGGACAGGGGGGGCAATGAAAAACTGTTTTTT. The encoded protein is CASSGDRGGNEKLFF.

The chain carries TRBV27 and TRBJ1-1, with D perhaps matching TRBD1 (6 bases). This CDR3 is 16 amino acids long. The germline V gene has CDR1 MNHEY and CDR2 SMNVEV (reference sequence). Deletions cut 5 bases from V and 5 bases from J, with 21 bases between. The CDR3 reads CASSLLGAQGRTEAFF. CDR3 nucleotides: TGTGCCAGCAGTCTCTTAGGGGCACAGGGTCGGACTGAAGCTTTCTTT.

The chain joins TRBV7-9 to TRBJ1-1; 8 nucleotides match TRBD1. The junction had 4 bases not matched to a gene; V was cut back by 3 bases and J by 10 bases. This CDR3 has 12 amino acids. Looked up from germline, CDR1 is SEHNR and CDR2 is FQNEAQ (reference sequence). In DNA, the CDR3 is TGTGCCAGCAGCTTGGGCGGGACAGGAGCTTTCTTT. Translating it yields CASSLGGTGAFF. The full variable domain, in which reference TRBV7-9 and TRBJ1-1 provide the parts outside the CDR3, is DTGVSQNPRHKITKRGQNVTFRCDPISEHNRLYWYRQTLGQGPEFLTYFQNEAQLEKSRLLSDRFSAERPKGSFSTLEIQRTEQGDSAMYLCASSLGGTGAFFGQGTRLTVV.

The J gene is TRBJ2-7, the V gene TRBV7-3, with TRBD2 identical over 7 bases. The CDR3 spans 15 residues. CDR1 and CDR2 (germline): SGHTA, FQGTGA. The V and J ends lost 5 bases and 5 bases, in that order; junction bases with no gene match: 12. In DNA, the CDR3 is TGTGCCAGCAGCCACTTATGGACTAGTGGCCACGAGCAGTACTTC. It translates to CASSHLWTSGHEQYF.

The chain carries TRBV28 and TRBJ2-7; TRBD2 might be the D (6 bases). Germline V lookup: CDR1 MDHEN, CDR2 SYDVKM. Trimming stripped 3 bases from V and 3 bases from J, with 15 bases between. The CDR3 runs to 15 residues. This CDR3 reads CASSFSLARDYEQYF. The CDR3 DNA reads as TGTGCCAGCAGTTTTTCTTTGGCGCGGGACTACGAGCAGTACTTC.

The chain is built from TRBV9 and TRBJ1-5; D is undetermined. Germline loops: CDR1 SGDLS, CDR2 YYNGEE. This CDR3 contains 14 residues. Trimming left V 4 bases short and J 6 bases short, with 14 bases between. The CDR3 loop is CASSQSGLFQPQHF. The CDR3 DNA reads TGTGCCAGCAGCCAATCCGGACTTTTTCAGCCCCAGCATTTT.

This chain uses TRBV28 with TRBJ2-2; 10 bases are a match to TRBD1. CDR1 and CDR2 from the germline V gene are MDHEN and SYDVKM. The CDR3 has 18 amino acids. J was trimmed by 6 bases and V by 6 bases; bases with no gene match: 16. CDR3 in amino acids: CASSKPGDRGLWAGELFF. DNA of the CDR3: TGTGCCAGCAGCAAACCCGGCGACAGGGGGCTATGGGCCGGGGAGCTGTTTTTT.

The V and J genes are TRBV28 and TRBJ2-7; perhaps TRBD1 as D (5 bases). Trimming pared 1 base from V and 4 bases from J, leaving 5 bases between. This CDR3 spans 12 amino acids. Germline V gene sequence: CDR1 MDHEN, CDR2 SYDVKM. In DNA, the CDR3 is TGTGCCAGCAGTTTATCAGGGTACGAGCAGTACTTC. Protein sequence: CASSLSGYEQYF.

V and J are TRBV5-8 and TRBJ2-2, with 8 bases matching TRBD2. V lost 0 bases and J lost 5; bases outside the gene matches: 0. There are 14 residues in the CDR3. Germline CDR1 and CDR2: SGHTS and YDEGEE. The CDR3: CASSLAGGTGELFF. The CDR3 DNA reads TGTGCCAGCAGCTTGGCGGGAGGGACCGGGGAGCTGTTTTTT. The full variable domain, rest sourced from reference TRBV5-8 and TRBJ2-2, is EAGVTQSPTHLIKTRGQQATLRCSPISGHTSVYWYQQALGLGLQFLLWYDEGEERNRGNFPPRFSGRQFPNYSSELNVNALELEDSALYLCASSLAGGTGELFFGEGSRLTVL.

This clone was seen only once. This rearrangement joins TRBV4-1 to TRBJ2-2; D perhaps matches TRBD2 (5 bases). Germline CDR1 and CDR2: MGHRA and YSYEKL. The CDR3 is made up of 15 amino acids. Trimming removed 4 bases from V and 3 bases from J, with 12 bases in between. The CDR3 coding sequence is TGCGCCAGCAGCCCCACGGACTTTTACACCGGGGAGCTGTTTTTT. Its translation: CASSPTDFYTGELFF.